Presented here are 31 T cell receptor beta chains from one specimen sequenced in a study of T cells in Graves' hyperthyroidism and ophthalmopathy. Template material for amplifying TCR beta CDR3 regions consisted of RNA transcripts. HTBI primers were the set used in a first-round RT-PCR of the TCR CDR3. Each CDR3 protein gets one entry after TCRdb re-called the multiplex PCR reads with MiXCR. The profile shows more than 300,000 distinct CDR3 sequences, less than 15% of them singletons. Sequenced input: blood. All receptors derive from a woman in her late teens or twenties with Graves' hyperthyroidism.

Many counts were recorded for this clonotype. V is TRBV12-3 or TRBV12-4 and J is TRBJ2-3; no reliable D call. V was clipped by 4 bases and J by 2 bases, with 10 bases between them. The CDR3 is 14 residues long. This chain's CDR3 is CASSSPVYTDTQYF. The DNA for the CDR3 is TGTGCCAGCAGTTCGCCAGTATACACAGATACGCAGTATTTT.

This clonotype was seen ten or more times. The chain is built from TRBV5-1 and TRBJ2-2, with D possibly matching TRBD2 (5 bases). The length of the CDR3 is 15 residues. Germline lookup yields CDR1 SGHRS and CDR2 YFSETQ. V dropped 0 bases and J dropped 4 bases, with 10 bases sitting between them. The CDR3 loop reads CASSLGEGRTGELFF. For the CDR3, the DNA is TGCGCCAGCAGCTTGGGAGAGGGTCGCACCGGGGAGCTGTTTTTT.

This clonotype was recorded at least ten times. The V gene is TRBV3-1, the J gene TRBJ1-3; D is unclear. The CDR3 runs 13 residues. The germline gives CDR1 LGHDT, CDR2 YNNKEL (reference sequence). With 3 bases removed from V and 0 bases from J, the gap between germline ends came to 3 bases. CDR3 amino acids: CASSHGSGNTIYF. The CDR3 coding sequence is TGTGCCAGCAGCCACGGCTCTGGAAACACCATATATTTT.

The chain is built from TRBV19 and TRBJ2-2, with TRBD2 as a possible D gene (5 bases). Germline V gene sequence: CDR1 LNHDA, CDR2 SQIVND (reference sequence). This CDR3 region has 18 residues. The V and J ends lost 7 bases and 4 bases respectively, with 25 bases between them. This CDR3 reads CASIPNWAGPAGTGELFF. The CDR3 DNA sequence: TGTGCCAGTATCCCCAATTGGGCGGGTCCCGCGGGCACCGGGGAGCTGTTTTTT.

The table lists this clonotype with many counts. This chain joins TRBV27 and TRBJ2-7; TRBD2 aligns across 11 bases. The CDR3 is 17 amino acids. Germline CDR1 reads MNHEY; CDR2 reads SMNVEV (reference sequence). V shed 3 bases, J shed 3 bases, and the junction held 10 bases outside the gene matches. CDR3 loop: CASSFSMGLAVNYEQYF. The CDR3 bases are TGTGCCAGCAGTTTCTCTATGGGACTAGCGGTAAACTACGAGCAGTACTTC.

This clonotype was observed at least ten times. The V and J genes are TRBV6-1 and TRBJ2-7; 10 positions agree with TRBD1. The CDR3 runs to 16 residues. The ends lost 2 bases at V and 5 bases at J; junction bases unmatched: 9. Germline V gene data show CDR1 as MNHNS and CDR2 as SASEGT. The CDR3 region has the DNA TGTGCCAGCAGTGAACCGACAGGGGGCGGCCGCAACGAGCAGTACTTC. This translates into CASSEPTGGGRNEQYF.

This clonotype was detected ten times or more. The chain couples TRBV9 to TRBJ1-2, with TRBD1 identical over 7 bases. This CDR3 spans 14 amino acids. Germline assignment: CDR1 SGDLS and CDR2 YYNGEE. V was pared by 0 bases and J by 5 bases, with 4 bases of the junction left unmatched. CDR3 nucleotides: TGTGCCAGCAGCGTAGGACAGGGCGGATATGGCTACACCTTC. Translation: CASSVGQGGYGYTF.

There are a few counts of this clonotype. The CDR3 reads CASSPKNRELNEQYF. The CDR3 DNA reads as TGTGCCAGCTCACCCAAAAACAGGGAATTAAACGAGCAGTACTTC. V gene TRBV18 combines with J gene TRBJ2-7, with D possibly matching TRBD1 (6 bases). The CDR3 spans 15 residues. From germline, CDR1 is KGHSH and CDR2 LQKENI. The V end was cut by 3 bases, the J end by 5 bases, with 17 bases between.

CDR3 protein: CASMEGDQPQHF. The CDR3 nucleotides read TGTGCCAGCATGGAGGGGGATCAGCCCCAGCATTTT. The chain couples TRBV28 to TRBJ1-5, with D perhaps matching TRBD1 (6 bases). Germline V gene lookup returns CDR1 MDHEN and CDR2 SYDVKM. Deletions cut 7 bases from V and 5 bases from J, with 9 bases between. The CDR3 is 12 amino acids.

The sample holds many counts of this clonotype. The chain carries TRBV6-1 and TRBJ1-5; a possible D gene is TRBD1 (5 bases). The CDR3 loop spans 18 amino acids. Germline CDR1 MNHNS, CDR2 SASEGT. Trimming took 1 base from V and 0 from J, leaving 16 bases between them. In nucleotides, the CDR3 is TGTGCCAGCAGTGAAGTGAGTGGGACGCTGTATAGCAATCAGCCCCAGCATTTT. Protein: CASSEVSGTLYSNQPQHF.

At least ten counts were recorded for this clonotype. The CDR3 DNA sequence: TGTGCCAGCAGCGACACTAGCGGGAGTTACAATGAGCAGTTCTTC. This encodes CASSDTSGSYNEQFF. This chain uses TRBV28 with TRBJ2-1, with 11 bases that match TRBD2. The CDR3 runs to 15 residues. Germline V gene sequence: CDR1 MDHEN, CDR2 SYDVKM. Trimming cost V 6 bases and J 4 bases; bases outside gene matches: 5.

This clonotype was seen ten or more times. This rearrangement joins TRBV28 to TRBJ1-5; tentatively, D is TRBD1 (5 bases). The CDR3 is 12 residues long. Per germline, CDR1 MDHEN and CDR2 SYDVKM. The germline V and J ends were trimmed by 7 bases and 7 bases, with 11 bases remaining between them. The CDR3 nucleotides are TGTGCCAGCACAGGGTCTTGGCAGCCCCAGCATTTT. It translates to CASTGSWQPQHF.

The chain couples TRBV6-5 to TRBJ2-3; 9 bases agree with TRBD2. The CDR3 is 17 residues long. The V gene's germline CDR1 is MNHEY and CDR2 SVGAGI. V trimming: 0 bases; J trimming: 5 bases; junction bases outside the gene matches: 9. The CDR3 region is CASSYSGGGAEGDTQYF. The CDR3 DNA reads TGTGCCAGCAGTTACTCTGGCGGGGGGGCCGAGGGAGATACGCAGTATTTT.

This sequence joins TRBV7-9 and TRBJ1-6; D call uncertain. Germline-derived CDR1 and CDR2 are SEHNR and FQNEAQ (reference sequence). V was cut by 5 bases and J by 10 bases, with 18 bases left in between. The CDR3 sequence is 15 residues long. CDR3 nucleotide sequence: TGTGCCAGCAGCCCTATACCGGGCCTGGGGTCACCCCTCCACTTT. Translation: CASSPIPGLGSPLHF.

This clonotype has more than one count but fewer than ten. The rearrangement uses TRBV24-1 and TRBJ2-5; either TRBD1 or TRBD2 may supply D (5 bases each). Trimming stripped 4 bases from V and 1 base from J, with 12 bases between. CDR3 length equals 15 residues. Germline V gene data show CDR1 as KGHDR and CDR2 as SFDVKD. CDR3 DNA: TGTGCCACCAGTGACCCATCTGGGGGCCAAGAGACCCAGTACTTC. Its translation is CATSDPSGGQETQYF.

This clonotype was observed many times. This chain's CDR3 is CASGQGNYEQYF. CDR3 DNA: TGTGCCTCCGGACAGGGAAACTACGAGCAGTACTTC. The chain joins TRBV30 to TRBJ2-7; 8 nucleotides match TRBD1. The junction had 5 bases not matched to a gene; V was cut back by 7 bases and J by 3 bases. CDR3 length: 12 residues. From germline, CDR1 is GTSNPN and CDR2 SVGIG (reference sequence). Full variable domain (rest looked up from reference TRBV30 and TRBJ2-7): SQTIHQWPATLVQPVGSPLSLECTVEGTSNPNLYWYRQAAGRGLQLLFYSVGIGQISSEVPQNLSASRPQDRQFILSSKKLLLSDSGFYLCASGQGNYEQYFGPGTRLTVT.

This chain links TRBV19 with TRBJ2-1; 7 bases are a match to TRBD1. Germline-derived CDR1 and CDR2 are LNHDA and SQIVND (reference sequence). V was clipped by 2 bases and J by 7 bases; unmatched bases: 8. There are 15 residues in the CDR3. The CDR3 region is CASSINGQERNEQFF. CDR3 in DNA: TGTGCCAGTAGTATAAACGGACAGGAGAGGAATGAGCAGTTCTTC. The entire variable domain, with the rest obtained from reference TRBV19 and TRBJ2-1, is as follows: DGGITQSPKYLFRKEGQNVTLSCEQNLNHDAMYWYRQDPGQGLRLIYYSQIVNDFQKGDIAEGYSVSREKKESFPLTVTSAQKNPTAFYLCASSINGQERNEQFFGPGTRLTVL.

The J gene is TRBJ1-1, the V gene TRBV30; D gene uncertain. Deletions cut 7 bases from V and 1 base from J, with 13 bases between. The CDR3 is made up of 13 amino acids. CDR1 GTSNPN and CDR2 SVGIG come from the germline V gene (reference sequence). CDR3: CASANQENTEAFF. The DNA for the CDR3 is TGTGCCTCCGCTAACCAGGAGAACACTGAAGCTTTCTTT.

This clonotype was seen a handful of times. This clone may be a read error of a much larger clone one base away. The chain links TRBV27 to TRBJ2-5; 11 positions agree with TRBD1. Germline V lookup: CDR1 MNHEY, CDR2 SMNVEV (reference sequence). The CDR3 totals 15 residues. V lost 4 bases and J lost 4; bases outside the gene matches: 5. The CDR3 sequence: CASSSWGTGGETQYF. CDR3 nucleotide sequence: TGTGCCAGCAGTTCATGGGGGACAGGGGGAGAGACCCAGTACTTC.

There are a few counts of this clonotype. This may be a read error: a much more frequent sequence differs by one nucleotide. The V call is TRBV9, the J call TRBJ2-7; 13 bases match TRBD2. With 3 bases clipped from V and 3 bases from J, the junction kept 3 bases outside the gene matches. Germline V gene data show CDR1 as SGDLS and CDR2 as YYNGEE. The length of the CDR3 is 15 residues. In nucleotides, the CDR3 is TGTGCCAGCAGCGCCTGGACTAGCGGGAGCTACGAGCAGTACTTC. Translation: CASSAWTSGSYEQYF.

The chain has TRBV5-1 and TRBJ1-2; D is possibly TRBD1 (5 bases). CDR1 and CDR2 from the germline V gene are SGHRS and YFSETQ. V shed 4 bases and J shed 6 bases, with 22 bases lying between them. The CDR3 length is 16 residues. This CDR3 is CASSPPLEGGDDGYTF. CDR3 bases: TGCGCCAGCAGCCCCCCCCTTGAGGGAGGGGATGATGGCTACACCTTC.

To note about this clonotype: A much larger clone is a single base away; this may be a read error. This rearrangement joins TRBV10-3 to TRBJ1-5; D gene unclear. Trimming left V 4 bases short and J 4 bases short, with 8 bases between. Germline lookup yields CDR1 ENHRY and CDR2 SYGVKD. The CDR3 is made up of 13 amino acids. DNA for the CDR3: TGTGCCATCAGTGGGTCAAGGAATCAGCCCCAGCATTTT. It is translated as CAISGSRNQPQHF.

There are many counts of this clonotype. The chain has TRBV27 and TRBJ1-2; D is unclear. The germline V gene has CDR1 MNHEY and CDR2 SMNVEV (reference sequence). The V end lost 4 bases, the J end lost 2 bases, and 8 bases lay between the germline ends. The CDR3 consists of 13 residues. CDR3 sequence reads: CASSYGQNYGYTF. The DNA of the CDR3 is TGTGCCAGCAGTTACGGGCAGAACTATGGCTACACCTTC.

CDR3 sequence reads: CASSETFRRASEPQHF. As DNA, the CDR3 is TGTGCCAGTAGTGAAACCTTCCGCAGGGCCTCGGAGCCCCAGCATTTT. V is TRBV19 and J is TRBJ1-5, with D maybe TRBD1 (5 bases). Germline V gene sequence: CDR1 LNHDA, CDR2 SQIVND (reference sequence). The CDR3 has 16 residues. V dropped 5 bases and J dropped 8 bases, with 22 bases sitting between them.

This clonotype appeared many times. The chain joins TRBV30 to TRBJ2-1; D gene uncertain. V was shortened by 1 base and J by 2 bases, with 12 bases between the two germline ends. Germline V lookup: CDR1 GTSNPN, CDR2 SVGIG (reference sequence). This CDR3 has 15 residues. The DNA for the CDR3 is TGTGCCTGGAGTGCCGCCAGAGACCCCTACAATGAGCAGTTCTTC. Translation gives CAWSAARDPYNEQFF.

This clonotype was seen once. The chain recombines TRBV5-6 with TRBJ2-7; D is tentatively TRBD1 or TRBD2 (5 bases each). Germline loops: CDR1 SGHDT, CDR2 YYEEEE. CDR3 length: 15 residues. Between the trimmed V and J ends, which lost 3 bases and 4 bases, there was a span of 17 bases. The DNA for the CDR3 is TGTGCCAGCAGCTACGGGTTGGGAGAGGGGTACGAGCAGTACTTC. This codes for CASSYGLGEGYEQYF.

Turning to this clonotype: The junction shows a germline mismatch at one end, possibly a read error. CDR3 residues: CACSEAGGGVYEQYF. The CDR3 region has the DNA TGTGCCTGCAGTGAAGCGGGGGGTGGGGTCTACGAGCAGTACTTC. The J gene is TRBJ2-7, the V gene TRBV6-1; 9 nucleotides align to TRBD2. Germline CDR1 and CDR2: MNHNS and SASEGT. The CDR3 extends over 15 amino acids.

This chain joins TRBV19 and TRBJ1-5; possible D gene TRBD1, 6 bases. The CDR3 length is 13 residues. Germline V gene sequence: CDR1 LNHDA, CDR2 SQIVND (reference sequence). V lost 7 bases and J lost 6, with 13 bases in between. In DNA form, the CDR3 reads TGTGCCAGTACCCTGGGGGCGGTTCAGCCCCAGCATTTT. As protein: CASTLGAVQPQHF.

With respect to this clonotype: A read error may account for a junction end that differs from germline. CDR3 protein: CAGRGTSGNEDYGYTF. CDR3 DNA: TGTGCCGGCAGGGGAACTTCCGGGAATGAGGACTATGGCTACACCTTC. This chain links TRBV6-1 with TRBJ1-2; D might be TRBD1 (6 bases). CDR1 is MNHNS, CDR2 SASEGT, per germline. This CDR3 is 16 amino acids long.

This clonotype has a handful of counts. The V and J genes are TRBV6-1 and TRBJ1-3, with a possible D match to TRBD1 (5 bases). Germline-derived CDR1 and CDR2 are MNHNS and SASEGT. This CDR3 has 15 amino acids. With 7 bases removed from V and 4 bases from J, the gap between germline ends came to 17 bases. CDR3 in DNA: TGTGCCAGCACCGCTACTCCGCAGGGAGGAAACACCATATATTTT. Protein product: CASTATPQGGNTIYF.

This clonotype came up many times. This chain joins TRBV3-1 and TRBJ2-3; 9 bases line up with TRBD2. The CDR3 contains 16 residues. Germline V gene lookup returns CDR1 LGHDT and CDR2 YNNKEL (reference sequence). Trimming removed 4 bases from V and 6 bases from J; junction bases left unmatched: 11. The CDR3 here is CASSPLSGGHRDTQYF. As DNA, the CDR3 is TGTGCCAGCAGCCCTCTAAGCGGGGGGCACAGGGATACGCAGTATTTT.